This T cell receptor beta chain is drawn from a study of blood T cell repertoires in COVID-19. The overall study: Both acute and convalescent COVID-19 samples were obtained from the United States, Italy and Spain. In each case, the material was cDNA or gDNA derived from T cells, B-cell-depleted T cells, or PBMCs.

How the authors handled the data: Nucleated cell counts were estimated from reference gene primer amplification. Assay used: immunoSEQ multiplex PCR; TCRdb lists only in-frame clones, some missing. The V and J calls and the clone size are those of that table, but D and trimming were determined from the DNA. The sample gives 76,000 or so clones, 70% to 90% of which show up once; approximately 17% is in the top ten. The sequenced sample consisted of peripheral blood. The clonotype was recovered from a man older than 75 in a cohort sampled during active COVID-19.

The CDR3 DNA reads TGTGCCAGCAGCATGGGGGGGAGGGAAAAACTGTTTTTT. Translation gives CASSMGGREKLFF. The J gene is TRBJ1-4, the V gene TRBV28, with D perhaps TRBD1 (5 bases). V lost 6 bases to trimming and J lost 8 bases, with 13 bases between them. CDR3 length: 13 amino acids. Germline V gene lookup returns CDR1 MDHEN and CDR2 SYDVKM. Together with reference TRBV28 and TRBJ1-4, the CDR3 gives the full variable domain: DVKVTQSSRYLVKRTGEKVFLECVQDMDHENMFWYRQDPGLGLRLIYFSYDVKMKEKGDIPEGYSVSREKKERFSLILESASTNQTSMYLCASSMGGREKLFFGSGTQLSVL.